The table lists the clone carrying this TCR beta chain with a few counts. Its cognate antigen is unknown. This entry is derived from a study of regulatory T cells in long-lasting Graves disease. Study-wide points: Among persistent patients, a larger number of public clonotypes were shared (around 2,700) than among newly diagnosed patients (about 1,000).

The sample's time point: persistent/refractory GD, antithyroid drugs over 5 years with positive TRAb. PBMCs provided the RNA from which the TCR library was made. An endocrinology department in Xi'an, China, recruited the patients. Assembly of TCR beta libraries relied on iRepertoire HTBI primers together with Arm-PCR of CDR3 regions. One entry per CDR3 protein results from TCRdb running MiXCR on the multiplex PCR reads. Among roughly 490,000 distinct CDR3 sequences listed, roughly 22% were seen once. This TCR was sampled from a female donor with Graves disease. The sequencing here drew on peripheral blood mononuclear cells (PBMCs), taken when the disease was refractory, from a patient treated with antithyroid drugs.

CDR3 sequence reads: CASSYTGGEGNTIYF. For the CDR3, the DNA is TGTGCCAGCAGTTACACAGGGGGAGAAGGAAACACCATATATTTT. The genes are TRBV6-5 and TRBJ1-3; 8 bases agree with TRBD1. From germline, CDR1 is MNHEY and CDR2 SVGAGI. V shed 2 bases, J shed 4 bases, and the junction held 4 bases outside the gene matches. CDR3 length: 15 residues.